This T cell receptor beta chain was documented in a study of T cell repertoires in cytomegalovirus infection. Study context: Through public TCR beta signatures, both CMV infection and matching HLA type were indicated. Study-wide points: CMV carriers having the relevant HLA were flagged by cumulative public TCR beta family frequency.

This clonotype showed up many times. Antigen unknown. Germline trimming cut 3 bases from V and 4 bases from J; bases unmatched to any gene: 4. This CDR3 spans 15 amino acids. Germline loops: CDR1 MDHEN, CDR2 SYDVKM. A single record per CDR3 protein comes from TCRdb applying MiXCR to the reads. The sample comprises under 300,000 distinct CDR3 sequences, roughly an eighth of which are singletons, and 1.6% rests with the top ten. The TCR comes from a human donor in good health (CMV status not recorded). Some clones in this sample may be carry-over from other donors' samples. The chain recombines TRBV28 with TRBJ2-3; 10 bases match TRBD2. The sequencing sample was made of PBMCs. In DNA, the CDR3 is TGTGCCAGCAGTTTTTCTAGCGGGAGCGCAGATACGCAGTATTTT. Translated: CASSFSSGSADTQYF.